These T cell receptor beta chains were read from a single sample in a study of blood T cells in healthy people across ages. Using its own MiXCR run on the 5' RACE reads, TCRdb lists one record per CDR3 protein. The sample lists about 730,000 distinct CDR3 sequences, approximately 39% occurring once. Source material: blood. The receptors shown here come from a woman aged 60-75 years in good health. Each CDR3 is given with its conserved first and last residue. D genes are given only for firm matches. Clone sizes are given selectively: once, few, many, or a class where the clone is expanded.

v_call	j_call	d_call	clone_size	cdr3_aa	cdr3_nt
TRBV20-1	TRBJ1-4	TRBD1	NA	CSARGQEVSEKLFF	TGCAGTGCTAGGGGACAGGAGGTTTCTGAAAAACTGTTTTTT
TRBV12-3/TRBV12-4	TRBJ1-5	NA	once	CASGPLAGGPGQPQHF	TGTGCCAGCGGTCCCTTGGCCGGGGGGCCGGGACAGCCCCAGCATTTT
TRBV2	TRBJ2-7	TRBD2	NA	CASSEGTSESYEQCF	TGTGCCAGCAGTGAAGGGACTAGCGAATCCTACGAGCAGTGCTTC
TRBV18	TRBJ2-6	NA	NA	CASSRSVYSGANVLTF	TGTGCCAGCTCACGGTCGGTGTATTCTGGGGCCAACGTCCTGACTTTC
TRBV6-6	TRBJ2-7	TRBD1	NA	CASKSGQGYEQYF	TGTGCCAGCAAATCGGGACAGGGGTACGAGCAGTACTTC
TRBV7-6	TRBJ2-1	NA	NA	CASSFSGRRGYSYNEQFF	TGTGCCAGCAGCTTTTCGGGCAGACGGGGCTACTCCTACAATGAGCAGTTCTTC
TRBV4-3	TRBJ2-5	NA	NA	CASSQEYSQETQYF	TGCGCCAGCAGCCAAGAATACAGCCAAGAGACCCAGTACTTC
TRBV6-2/TRBV6-3	TRBJ2-7	TRBD1	few	CASSYFPGTGGTYEQYF	TGTGCCAGCAGTTACTTCCCCGGGACAGGGGGCACGTACGAGCAGTACTTC
TRBV2	TRBJ2-1	NA	NA	CASRRDPNEQFF	TGTGCCAGCAGGCGCGATCCGAATGAGCAGTTCTTC
TRBV27	TRBJ2-3	NA	few	CASGTADTQYF	TGTGCCAGCGGAACGGCAGATACGCAGTATTTT
TRBV5-6	TRBJ1-5	NA	NA	CASSRLGGGDQPQHF	TGTGCCAGCAGCCGCCTAGGGGGAGGCGATCAGCCCCAGCATTTT
TRBV12-3/TRBV12-4	TRBJ2-5	TRBD2	once	CASSLGTSGIGTQYF	TGTGCCAGCTCCCTTGGGACTAGCGGCATCGGGACCCAGTACTTC
TRBV20-1	TRBJ2-1	TRBD1	few	CSACFPGQRGNEQFF	TGCAGTGCTTGTTTTCCGGGACAGAGGGGAAATGAGCAGTTCTTC
TRBV20-1	TRBJ2-1	NA	NA	CSAKGGPTYNEQFF	TGCAGTGCGAAAGGGGGGCCTACTTACAATGAGCAGTTCTTC
TRBV21-1	TRBJ2-2	NA	NA	CASHILKGPRRTGELFF	TGTGCCAGTCATATACTCAAGGGTCCCCGTCGCACCGGGGAGCTGTTTTTT
TRBV6-2/TRBV6-3	TRBJ2-3	NA	NA	CASSERETDTQYF	TGTGCCAGCAGTGAACGAGAAACAGATACGCAGTATTTT
TRBV6-5	TRBJ1-6	NA	few	CASSYSSAGGLFNSPLHF	TGTGCCAGCAGTTACTCCTCAGCGGGCGGACTTTTTAATTCACCCCTCCACTTT
TRBV7-3	TRBJ2-5	NA	NA	CASSLEYKGTQYF	TGTGCCAGCAGCTTAGAATACAAGGGGACCCAGTACTTC
TRBV14	TRBJ2-1	NA	NA	CASSQRLVDEQFF	TGTGCCAGCAGCCAACGCCTAGTCGATGAGCAGTTCTTC
TRBV25-1	TRBJ2-7	TRBD2	NA	CASSALAGANYEQYF	TGTGCCAGCAGTGCCCTAGCGGGAGCGAACTACGAGCAGTACTTC
TRBV6-2/TRBV6-3	TRBJ2-1	NA	few	CASSDYSGPGRNEQFF	TGTGCCAGCAGCGATTACTCGGGTCCAGGACGGAATGAGCAGTTCTTC
TRBV6-5	TRBJ2-3	NA	NA	CASSPSTWGHTDTQYF	TGTGCCAGCAGTCCCTCCACGTGGGGGCACACAGATACGCAGTATTTT
TRBV7-3	TRBJ2-3	NA	NA	CASSSFDPDTQYF	TGTGCCAGCAGCTCCTTCGACCCCGATACGCAGTATTTT
TRBV4-3	TRBJ2-3	NA	NA	CASSRGETDTQYF	TGCGCCAGCAGCCGAGGGGAAACAGATACGCAGTATTTT
TRBV10-3	TRBJ1-1	NA	NA	CAISRSLPSDRTGGSTEAFF	TGTGCCATCAGTCGCTCCTTACCGTCGGACCGGACGGGTGGGAGCACTGAAGCTTTCTTT
TRBV7-2	TRBJ2-1	TRBD2	NA	CASSLGVTSGFNEQFF	TGTGCCAGCAGCTTAGGGGTGACTAGCGGCTTCAATGAGCAGTTCTTC
TRBV6-2/TRBV6-3	TRBJ2-1	NA	NA	CASSCLGAGLSSYNEQFF	TGTGCCAGCAGCTGCTTAGGGGCGGGTTTAAGCTCCTACAATGAGCAGTTCTTC
TRBV6-2/TRBV6-3	TRBJ1-1	NA	NA	CASSYTVALNTEAFF	TGTGCCAGCAGTTATACGGTGGCCCTAAACACTGAAGCTTTCTTT
TRBV3-1	TRBJ1-2	TRBD1	NA	CASSQVTGTGFINYGYTF	TGTGCCAGCAGCCAAGTTACCGGGACAGGATTTATTAACTATGGCTACACCTTC
TRBV4-3	TRBJ2-5	TRBD1	NA	CASSQNSGGLWETQYF	TGCGCCAGCAGCCAAAACTCAGGGGGCCTCTGGGAGACCCAGTACTTC
TRBV6-1	TRBJ2-3	NA	NA	CASSVQRGWSTDTQYF	TGTGCCAGCAGCGTCCAAAGGGGATGGAGCACAGATACGCAGTATTTT